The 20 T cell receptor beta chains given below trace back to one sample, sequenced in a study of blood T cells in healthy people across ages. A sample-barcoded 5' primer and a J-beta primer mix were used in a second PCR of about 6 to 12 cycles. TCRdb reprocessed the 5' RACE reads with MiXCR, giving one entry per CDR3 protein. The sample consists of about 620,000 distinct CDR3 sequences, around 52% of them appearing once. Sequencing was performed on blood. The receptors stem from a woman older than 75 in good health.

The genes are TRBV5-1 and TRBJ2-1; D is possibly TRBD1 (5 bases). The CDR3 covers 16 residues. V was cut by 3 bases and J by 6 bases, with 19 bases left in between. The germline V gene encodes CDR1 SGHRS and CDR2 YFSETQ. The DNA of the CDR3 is TGCGCCAGCAGCTACGACAGCCCAGTGAGGAGCAATGAGCAGTTCTTC. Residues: CASSYDSPVRSNEQFF.

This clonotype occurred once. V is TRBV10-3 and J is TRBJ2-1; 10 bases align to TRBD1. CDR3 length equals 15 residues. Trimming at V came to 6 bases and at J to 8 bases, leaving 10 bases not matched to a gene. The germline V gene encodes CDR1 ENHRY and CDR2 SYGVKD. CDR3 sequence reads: CAIRDRDRGNYEQFF. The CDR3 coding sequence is TGTGCCATCAGGGATAGGGACAGGGGTAACTATGAGCAGTTCTTC.

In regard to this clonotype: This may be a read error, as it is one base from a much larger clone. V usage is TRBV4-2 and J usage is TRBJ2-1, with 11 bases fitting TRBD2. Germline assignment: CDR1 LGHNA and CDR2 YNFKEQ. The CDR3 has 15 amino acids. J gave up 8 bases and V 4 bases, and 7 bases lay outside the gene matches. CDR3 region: CASSPVTSGNDEQFF. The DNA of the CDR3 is TGTGCCAGCAGCCCGGTGACTAGCGGGAACGATGAGCAGTTCTTC.

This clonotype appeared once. The CDR3 nucleotides read TGTGCCAGCAGATTCTTGTGGACAGCGGAAGAGACCCAGTACTTC. Translation: CASRFLWTAEETQYF. The genes are TRBV7-9 and TRBJ2-5; the D gene is possibly TRBD1 (6 bases). Trimming took off 6 bases at V and 3 bases at J, with 17 bases between the two ends. The CDR3 covers 15 residues. Germline assignment: CDR1 SEHNR and CDR2 FQNEAQ (reference sequence).

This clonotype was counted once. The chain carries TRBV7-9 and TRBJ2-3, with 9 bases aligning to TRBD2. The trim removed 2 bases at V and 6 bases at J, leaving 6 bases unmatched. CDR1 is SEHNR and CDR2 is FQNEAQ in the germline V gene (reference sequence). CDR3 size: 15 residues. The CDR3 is CASSLSGGLADTQYF. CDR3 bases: TGTGCCAGCAGCTTAAGCGGGGGGCTTGCGGATACGCAGTATTTT.

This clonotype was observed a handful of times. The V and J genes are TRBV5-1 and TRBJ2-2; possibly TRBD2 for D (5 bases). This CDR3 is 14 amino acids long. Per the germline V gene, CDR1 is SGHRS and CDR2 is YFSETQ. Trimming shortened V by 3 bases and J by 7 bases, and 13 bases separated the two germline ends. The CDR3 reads CASSSSNSDGELFF. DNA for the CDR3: TGCGCCAGCAGCTCCTCGAATAGCGACGGGGAGCTGTTTTTT.

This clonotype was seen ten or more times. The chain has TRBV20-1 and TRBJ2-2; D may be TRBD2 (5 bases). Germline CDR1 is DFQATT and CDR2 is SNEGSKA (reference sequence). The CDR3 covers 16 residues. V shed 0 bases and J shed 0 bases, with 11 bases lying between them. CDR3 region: CSARDGRATNTGELFF. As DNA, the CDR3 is TGCAGTGCTAGAGATGGGCGGGCCACGAACACCGGGGAGCTGTTTTTT.

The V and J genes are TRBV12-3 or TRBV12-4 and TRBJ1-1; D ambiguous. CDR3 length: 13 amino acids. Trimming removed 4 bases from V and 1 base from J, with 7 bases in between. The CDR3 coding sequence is TGTGCCAGCAGTTGGCGTGGGAACACTGAAGCTTTCTTT. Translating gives CASSWRGNTEAFF.

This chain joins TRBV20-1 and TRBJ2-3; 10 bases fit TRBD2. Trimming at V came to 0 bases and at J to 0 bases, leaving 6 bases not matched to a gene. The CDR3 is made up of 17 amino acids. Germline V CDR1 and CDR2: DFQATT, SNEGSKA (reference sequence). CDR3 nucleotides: TGCAGTGCTAGAGACCCCCTAGCGGGAGCTAGCACAGATACGCAGTATTTT. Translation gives CSARDPLAGASTDTQYF.

The DNA for the CDR3 is TGTGCCAGTGAAAGAACTAGGAGGGCCTTCAATGAGCAGTTCTTC. Amino acids: CASERTRRAFNEQFF. This sequence joins TRBV18 and TRBJ2-1, with D perhaps matching TRBD2 (6 bases). Germline CDR1 is KGHSH and CDR2 is LQKENI. V lost 9 bases and J lost 6, with 21 bases in between. CDR3 size: 15 residues.

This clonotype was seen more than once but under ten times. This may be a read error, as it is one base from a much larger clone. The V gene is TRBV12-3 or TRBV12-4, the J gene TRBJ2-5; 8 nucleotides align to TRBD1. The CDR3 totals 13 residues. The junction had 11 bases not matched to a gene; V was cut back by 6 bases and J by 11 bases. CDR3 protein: CASRDRASNEQYF. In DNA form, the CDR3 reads TGTGCCAGCAGGGACAGGGCTAGCAATGAGCAGTACTTC.

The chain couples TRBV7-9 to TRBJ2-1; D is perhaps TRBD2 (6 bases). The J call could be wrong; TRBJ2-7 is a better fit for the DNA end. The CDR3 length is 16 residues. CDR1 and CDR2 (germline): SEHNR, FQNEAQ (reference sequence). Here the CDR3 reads CASSLGDWGSYNEQYF. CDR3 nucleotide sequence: TGTGCCAGCAGCTTAGGGGACTGGGGCTCCTACAATGAGCAGTACTTC.

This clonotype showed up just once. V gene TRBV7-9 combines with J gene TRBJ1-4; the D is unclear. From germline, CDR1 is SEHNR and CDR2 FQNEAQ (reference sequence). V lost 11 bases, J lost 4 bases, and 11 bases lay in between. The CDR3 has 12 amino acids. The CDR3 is CAEDLDNEKLFF. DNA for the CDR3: TGTGCCGAGGACCTCGATAATGAAAAACTGTTTTTT.

The CDR3 nucleotides read TGTGCCAGCAGCTTAAATGGTTTTGGCACCGGGGAGCTGTTTTTT. Protein: CASSLNGFGTGELFF. The chain couples TRBV7-3 to TRBJ2-2; D is unresolved. The ends were cut back, 1 base at V and 4 bases at J, with 10 bases in the middle. There are 15 residues in the CDR3. The V gene's germline CDR1 is SGHTA and CDR2 FQGTGA.

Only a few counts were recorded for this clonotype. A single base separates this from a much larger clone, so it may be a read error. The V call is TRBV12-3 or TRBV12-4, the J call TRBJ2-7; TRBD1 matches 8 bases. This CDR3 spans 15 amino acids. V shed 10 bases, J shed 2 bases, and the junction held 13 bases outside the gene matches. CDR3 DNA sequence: TGTGCCACCGTCTGGTCGGGACAGGACACCTACGAGCAGTACTTC. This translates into CATVWSGQDTYEQYF.

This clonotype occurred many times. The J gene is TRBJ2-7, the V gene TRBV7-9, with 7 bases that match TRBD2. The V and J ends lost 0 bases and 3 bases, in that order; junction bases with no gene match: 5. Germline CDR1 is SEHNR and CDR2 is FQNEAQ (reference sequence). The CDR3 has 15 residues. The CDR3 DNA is TGTGCCAGCAGCTTAGCTGCGGGAGCCCTCTACGAGCAGTACTTC. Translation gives CASSLAAGALYEQYF.

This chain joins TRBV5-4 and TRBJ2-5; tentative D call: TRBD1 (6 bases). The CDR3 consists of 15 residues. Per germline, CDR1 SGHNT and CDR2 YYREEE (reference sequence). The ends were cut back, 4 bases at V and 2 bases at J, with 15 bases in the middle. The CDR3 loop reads CASSVTTGFQETQYF. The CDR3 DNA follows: TGTGCCAGCAGCGTAACAACAGGGTTTCAAGAGACCCAGTACTTC.

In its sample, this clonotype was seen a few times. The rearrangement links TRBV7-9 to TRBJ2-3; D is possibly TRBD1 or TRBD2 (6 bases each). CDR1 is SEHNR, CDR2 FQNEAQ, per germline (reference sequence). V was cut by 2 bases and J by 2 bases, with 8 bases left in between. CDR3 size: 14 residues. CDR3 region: CASSLRGDTDTQYF. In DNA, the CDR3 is TGTGCCAGCAGCTTAAGGGGGGACACAGATACGCAGTATTTT. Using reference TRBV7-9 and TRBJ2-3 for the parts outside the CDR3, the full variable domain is DTGVSQNPRHKITKRGQNVTFRCDPISEHNRLYWYRQTLGQGPEFLTYFQNEAQLEKSRLLSDRFSAERPKGSFSTLEIQRTEQGDSAMYLCASSLRGDTDTQYFGPGTRLTVL.

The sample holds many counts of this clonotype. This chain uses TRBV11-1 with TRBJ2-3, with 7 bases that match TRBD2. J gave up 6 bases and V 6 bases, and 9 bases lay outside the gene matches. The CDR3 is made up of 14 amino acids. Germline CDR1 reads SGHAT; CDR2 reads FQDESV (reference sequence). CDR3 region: CASSSGPAADTQYF. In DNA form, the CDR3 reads TGTGCCAGCAGTAGCGGGCCTGCAGCGGATACGCAGTATTTT. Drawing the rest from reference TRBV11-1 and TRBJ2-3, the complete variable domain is EAEVAQSPRYKITEKSQAVAFWCDPISGHATLYWYRQILGQGPELLVQFQDESVVDDSQLPKDRFSAERLKGVDSTLKIQPAELGDSAMYLCASSSGPAADTQYFGPGTRLTVL.

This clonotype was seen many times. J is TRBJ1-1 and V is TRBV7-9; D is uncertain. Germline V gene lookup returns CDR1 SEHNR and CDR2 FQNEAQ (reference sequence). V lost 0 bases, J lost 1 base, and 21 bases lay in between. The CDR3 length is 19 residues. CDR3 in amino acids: CASSLAEFQVEYRNTEAFF. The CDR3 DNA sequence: TGTGCCAGCAGCTTAGCGGAGTTCCAGGTGGAATACAGGAACACTGAAGCTTTCTTT.